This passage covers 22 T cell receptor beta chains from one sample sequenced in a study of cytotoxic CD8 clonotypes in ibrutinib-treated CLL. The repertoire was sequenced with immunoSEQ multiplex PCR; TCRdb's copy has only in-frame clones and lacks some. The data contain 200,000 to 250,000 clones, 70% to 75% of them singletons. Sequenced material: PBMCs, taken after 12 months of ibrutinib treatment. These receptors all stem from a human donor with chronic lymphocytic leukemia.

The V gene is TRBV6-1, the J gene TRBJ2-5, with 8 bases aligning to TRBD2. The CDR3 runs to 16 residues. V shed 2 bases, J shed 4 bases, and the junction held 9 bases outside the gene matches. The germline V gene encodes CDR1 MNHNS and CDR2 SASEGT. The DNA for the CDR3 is TGTGCCAGCAGTGAATTATTCTGGGCGGGGGGAGAGACCCAGTACTTC. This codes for CASSELFWAGGETQYF.

CDR3 residues: CASSPRRESQETQYF. CDR3 sequence (DNA): TGTGCCAGCAGCCCCCGGCGGGAGTCACAAGAGACCCAGTACTTC. The chain combines TRBV4-2 with TRBJ2-5, with 7 bases that match TRBD2. CDR1 is LGHNA, CDR2 YNFKEQ, per germline. Trimming removed 4 bases from V and 2 bases from J; junction bases left unmatched: 7. The CDR3 totals 15 residues.

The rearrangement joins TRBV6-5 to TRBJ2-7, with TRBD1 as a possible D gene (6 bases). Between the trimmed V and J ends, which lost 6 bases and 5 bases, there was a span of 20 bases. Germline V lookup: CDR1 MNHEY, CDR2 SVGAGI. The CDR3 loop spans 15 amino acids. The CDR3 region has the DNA TGTGCCAGCAGAAGATACCGGGACACCCCTAACGAGCAGTACTTC. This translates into CASRRYRDTPNEQYF.

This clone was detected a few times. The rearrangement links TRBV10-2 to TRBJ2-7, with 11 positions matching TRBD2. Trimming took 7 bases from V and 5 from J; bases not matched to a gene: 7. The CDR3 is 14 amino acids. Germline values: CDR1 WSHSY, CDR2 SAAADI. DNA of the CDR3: TGCGCCAGCAAGTTAGCGGGGGGGTCGAACGAGCAGTACTTC. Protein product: CASKLAGGSNEQYF.

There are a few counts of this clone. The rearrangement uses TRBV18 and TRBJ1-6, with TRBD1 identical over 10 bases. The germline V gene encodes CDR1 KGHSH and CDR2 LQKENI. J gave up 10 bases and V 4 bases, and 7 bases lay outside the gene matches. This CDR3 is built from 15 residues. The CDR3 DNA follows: TGTGCCAGCTCACTGGACAGGGGGTCGGGCTCACCCCTCCACTTT. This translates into CASSLDRGSGSPLHF.

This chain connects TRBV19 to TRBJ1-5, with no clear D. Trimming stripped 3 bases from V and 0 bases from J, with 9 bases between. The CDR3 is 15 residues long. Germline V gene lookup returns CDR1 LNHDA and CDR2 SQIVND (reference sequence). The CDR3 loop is CASSISVYSNQPQHF. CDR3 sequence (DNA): TGTGCCAGTAGTATCAGCGTCTATAGCAATCAGCCCCAGCATTTT.

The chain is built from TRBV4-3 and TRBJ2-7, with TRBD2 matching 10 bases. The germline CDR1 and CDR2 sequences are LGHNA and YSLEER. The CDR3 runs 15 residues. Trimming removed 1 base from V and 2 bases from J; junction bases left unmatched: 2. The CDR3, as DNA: TGCGCCAGCAGCCAAGGGACTAGCGGAACCTACGAGCAGTACTTC. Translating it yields CASSQGTSGTYEQYF.

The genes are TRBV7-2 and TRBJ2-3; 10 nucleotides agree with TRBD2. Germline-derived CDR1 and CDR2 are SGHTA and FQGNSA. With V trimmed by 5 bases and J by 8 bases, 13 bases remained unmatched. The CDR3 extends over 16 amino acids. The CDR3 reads CASSLTGTSAAGTQYF. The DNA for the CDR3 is TGTGCCAGCAGCCTAACCGGGACTAGCGCCGCCGGTACGCAGTATTTT.

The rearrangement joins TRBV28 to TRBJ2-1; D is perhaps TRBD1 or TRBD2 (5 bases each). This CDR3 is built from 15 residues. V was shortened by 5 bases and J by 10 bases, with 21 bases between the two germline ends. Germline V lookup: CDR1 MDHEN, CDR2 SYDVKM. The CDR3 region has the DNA TGTGCCAGCAGTCTCTCCGGGACGACTCCCTGGGAGCAGTTCTTC. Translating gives CASSLSGTTPWEQFF.

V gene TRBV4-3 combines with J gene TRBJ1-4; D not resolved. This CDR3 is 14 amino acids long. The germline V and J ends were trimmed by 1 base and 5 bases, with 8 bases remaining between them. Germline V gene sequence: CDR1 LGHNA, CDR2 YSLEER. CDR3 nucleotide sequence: TGCGCCAGCAGCCAAGTATCGGGGAATGAAAAACTGTTTTTT. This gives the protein CASSQVSGNEKLFF.

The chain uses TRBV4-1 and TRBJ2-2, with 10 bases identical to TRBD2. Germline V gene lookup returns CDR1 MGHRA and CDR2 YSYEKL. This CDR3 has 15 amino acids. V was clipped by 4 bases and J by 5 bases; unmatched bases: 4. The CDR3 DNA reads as TGCGCCAGCAGCCTGCTAGCGGGAGAAACCGGGGAGCTGTTTTTT. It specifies CASSLLAGETGELFF.

In DNA, the CDR3 is TGTGCCAGCAGCTCCCGCCGGGGCTCAAATGAGCAGTTCTTC. It translates to CASSSRRGSNEQFF. The chain joins TRBV13 to TRBJ2-1; perhaps D is TRBD1 or TRBD2 (5 bases each). Per the germline V gene, CDR1 is PRHDT and CDR2 is FYEKMQ (reference sequence). The CDR3 length is 14 residues. Trimming stripped 4 bases from V and 7 bases from J, with 14 bases between.

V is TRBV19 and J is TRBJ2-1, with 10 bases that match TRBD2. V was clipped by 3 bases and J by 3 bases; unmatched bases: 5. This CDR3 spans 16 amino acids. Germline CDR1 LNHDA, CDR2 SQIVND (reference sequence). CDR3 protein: CASSILAGAVYNEQFF. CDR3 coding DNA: TGTGCCAGTAGTATTCTAGCGGGAGCTGTCTACAATGAGCAGTTCTTC. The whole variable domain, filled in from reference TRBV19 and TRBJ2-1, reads DGGITQSPKYLFRKEGQNVTLSCEQNLNHDAMYWYRQDPGQGLRLIYYSQIVNDFQKGDIAEGYSVSREKKESFPLTVTSAQKNPTAFYLCASSILAGAVYNEQFFGPGTRLTVL.

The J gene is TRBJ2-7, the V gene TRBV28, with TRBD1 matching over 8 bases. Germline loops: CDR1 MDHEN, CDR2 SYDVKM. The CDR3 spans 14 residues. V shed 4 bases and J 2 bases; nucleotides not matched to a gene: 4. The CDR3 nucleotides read TGTGCCAGCAGTTGGACAGGGCCCCCCTACGAGCAGTACTTC. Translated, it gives CASSWTGPPYEQYF.

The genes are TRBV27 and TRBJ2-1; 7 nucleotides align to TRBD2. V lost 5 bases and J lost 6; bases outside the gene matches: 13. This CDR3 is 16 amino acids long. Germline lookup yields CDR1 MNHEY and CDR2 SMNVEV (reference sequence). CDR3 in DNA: TGTGCCAGCAGTCTCCCCCCGCCGGGACTACCCAATGAGCAGTTCTTC. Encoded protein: CASSLPPPGLPNEQFF.

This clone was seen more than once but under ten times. CDR3 loop: CASSESLGLLRGETQYF. The CDR3 DNA reads TGCGCCAGCAGTGAGTCCCTGGGCCTCCTAAGGGGAGAGACCCAGTACTTC. The V call is TRBV10-2, the J call TRBJ2-5; maybe TRBD1 (5 bases). The germline V gene encodes CDR1 WSHSY and CDR2 SAAADI. Trimming took off 0 bases at V and 4 bases at J, with 18 bases between the two ends. The CDR3 has 17 amino acids.

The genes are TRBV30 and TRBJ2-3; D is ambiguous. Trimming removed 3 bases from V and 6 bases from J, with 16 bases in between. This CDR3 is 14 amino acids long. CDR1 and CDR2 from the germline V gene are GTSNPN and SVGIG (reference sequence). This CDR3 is CAWRVDGFRDTQYF. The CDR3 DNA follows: TGTGCCTGGAGAGTCGACGGGTTTAGGGATACGCAGTATTTT.

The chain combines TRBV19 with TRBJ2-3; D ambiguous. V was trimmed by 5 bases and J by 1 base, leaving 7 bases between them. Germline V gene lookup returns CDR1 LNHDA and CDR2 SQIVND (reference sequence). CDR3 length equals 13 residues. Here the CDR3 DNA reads TGTGCCAGTAGTCCCCGGCGCACAGATACGCAGTATTTT. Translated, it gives CASSPRRTDTQYF.

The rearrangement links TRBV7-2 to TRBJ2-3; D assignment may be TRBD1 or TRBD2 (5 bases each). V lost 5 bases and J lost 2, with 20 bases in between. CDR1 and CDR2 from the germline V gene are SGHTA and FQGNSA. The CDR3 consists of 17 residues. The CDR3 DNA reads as TGTGCCAGCAGCCCGGCGCTCGAGGGGCCCCTCACAGATACGCAGTATTTT. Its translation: CASSPALEGPLTDTQYF. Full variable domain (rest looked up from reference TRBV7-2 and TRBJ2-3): GAGVSQSPSNKVTEKGKDVELRCDPISGHTALYWYRQSLGQGLEFLIYFQGNSAPDKSGLPSDRFSAERTGGSVSTLTIQRTQQEDSAVYLCASSPALEGPLTDTQYFGPGTRLTVL.

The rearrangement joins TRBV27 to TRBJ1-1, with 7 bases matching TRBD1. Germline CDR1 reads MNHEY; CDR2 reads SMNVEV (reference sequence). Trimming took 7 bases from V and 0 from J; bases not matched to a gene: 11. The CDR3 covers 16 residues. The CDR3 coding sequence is TGTGCCAGCAATCCCCGGGGGACAGTCATGAACACTGAAGCTTTCTTT. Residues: CASNPRGTVMNTEAFF.

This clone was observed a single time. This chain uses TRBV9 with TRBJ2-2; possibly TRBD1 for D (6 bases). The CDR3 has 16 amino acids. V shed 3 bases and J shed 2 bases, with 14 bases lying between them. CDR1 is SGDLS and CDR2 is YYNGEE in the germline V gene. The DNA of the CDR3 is TGTGCCAGCAGCGGACAATTGGGACAAAACACCGGGGAGCTGTTTTTT. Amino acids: CASSGQLGQNTGELFF.

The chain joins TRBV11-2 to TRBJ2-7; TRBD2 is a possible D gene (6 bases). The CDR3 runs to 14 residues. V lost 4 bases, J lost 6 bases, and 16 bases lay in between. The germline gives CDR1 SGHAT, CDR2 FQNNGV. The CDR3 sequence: CASSSAGLTFEQYF. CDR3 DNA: TGTGCCAGCAGCTCCGCGGGACTCACCTTCGAGCAGTACTTC. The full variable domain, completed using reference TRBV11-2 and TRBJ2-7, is EAGVAQSPRYKIIEKRQSVAFWCNPISGHATLYWYQQILGQGPKLLIQFQNNGVVDDSQLPKDRFSAERLKGVDSTLKIQPAKLEDSAVYLCASSSAGLTFEQYFGPGTRLTVT.